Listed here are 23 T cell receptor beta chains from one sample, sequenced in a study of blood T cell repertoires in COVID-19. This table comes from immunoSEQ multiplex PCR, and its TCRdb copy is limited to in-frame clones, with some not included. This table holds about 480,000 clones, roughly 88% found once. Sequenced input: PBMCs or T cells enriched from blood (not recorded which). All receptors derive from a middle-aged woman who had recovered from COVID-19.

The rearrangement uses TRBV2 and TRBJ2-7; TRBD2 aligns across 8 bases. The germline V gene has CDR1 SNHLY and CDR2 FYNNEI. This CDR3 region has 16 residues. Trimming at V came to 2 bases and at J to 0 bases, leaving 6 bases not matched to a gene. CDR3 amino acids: CASSEILRGASYEQYF. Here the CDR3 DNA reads TGTGCCAGCAGTGAAATTTTGCGGGGGGCCTCCTACGAGCAGTACTTC. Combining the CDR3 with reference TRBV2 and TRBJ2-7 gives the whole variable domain EPEVTQTPSHQVTQMGQEVILRCVPISNHLYFYWYRQILGQKVEFLVSFYNNEISEKSEIFDDQFSVERPDGSNFTLKIRSTKLEDSAMYFCASSEILRGASYEQYFGPGTRLTVT.

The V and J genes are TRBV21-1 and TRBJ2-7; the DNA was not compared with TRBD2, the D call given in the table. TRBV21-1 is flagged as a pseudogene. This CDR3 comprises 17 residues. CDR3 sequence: CASSKGGEPSDYYEQYF. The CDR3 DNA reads TGTGCCAGCAGCAAAGGGGGAGAGCCCTCGGACTACTACGAGCAGTACTTC.

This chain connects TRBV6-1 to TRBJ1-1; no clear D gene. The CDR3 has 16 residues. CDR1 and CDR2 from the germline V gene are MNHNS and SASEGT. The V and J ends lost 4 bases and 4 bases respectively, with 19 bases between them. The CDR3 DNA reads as TGTGCCAGCAGTGGGCAGAGTTTACGGAGGAGCACTGAAGCTTTCTTT. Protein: CASSGQSLRRSTEAFF.

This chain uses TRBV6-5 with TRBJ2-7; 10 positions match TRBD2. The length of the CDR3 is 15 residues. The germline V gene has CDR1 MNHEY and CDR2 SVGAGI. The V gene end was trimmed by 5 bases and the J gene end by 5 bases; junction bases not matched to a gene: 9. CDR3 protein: CASSLTSGIPHEQYF. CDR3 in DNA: TGTGCCAGCAGTCTCACTAGCGGGATCCCCCACGAGCAGTACTTC.

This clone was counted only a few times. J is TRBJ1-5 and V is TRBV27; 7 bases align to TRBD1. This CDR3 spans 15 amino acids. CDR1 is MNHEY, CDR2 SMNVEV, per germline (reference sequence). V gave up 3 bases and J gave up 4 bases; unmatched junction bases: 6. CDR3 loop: CASSLEGAGNQPQHF. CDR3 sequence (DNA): TGTGCCAGCAGTTTGGAGGGGGCTGGTAATCAGCCCCAGCATTTT.

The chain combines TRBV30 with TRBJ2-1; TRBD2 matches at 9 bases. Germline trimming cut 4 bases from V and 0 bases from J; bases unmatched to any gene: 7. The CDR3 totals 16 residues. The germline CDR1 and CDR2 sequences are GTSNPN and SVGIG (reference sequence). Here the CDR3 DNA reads TGTGCCTGGACCGGGTGGCGGGAGGGCTCCTACAATGAGCAGTTCTTC. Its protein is CAWTGWREGSYNEQFF.

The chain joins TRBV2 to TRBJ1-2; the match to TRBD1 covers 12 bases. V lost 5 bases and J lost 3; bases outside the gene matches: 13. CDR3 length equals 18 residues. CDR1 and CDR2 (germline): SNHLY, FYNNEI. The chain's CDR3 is CASSSPGQGAVGDYGYTF. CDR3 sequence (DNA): TGTGCCAGCAGTTCGCCGGGACAGGGGGCTGTGGGTGACTATGGCTACACCTTC.

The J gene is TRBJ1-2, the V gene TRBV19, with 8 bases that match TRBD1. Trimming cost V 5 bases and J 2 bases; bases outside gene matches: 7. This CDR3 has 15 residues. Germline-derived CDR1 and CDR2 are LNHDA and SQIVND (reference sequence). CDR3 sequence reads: CASSPGTGRNYGYTF. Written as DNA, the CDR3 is TGTGCCAGTAGTCCAGGGACAGGCCGAAACTATGGCTACACCTTC.

CDR3 sequence: CASKAGGTARREQYF. The CDR3 DNA reads as TGTGCCAGTAAAGCGGGAGGCACAGCACGTCGGGAGCAGTACTTC. The rearrangement uses TRBV19 and TRBJ2-7; 9 nucleotides match TRBD2. V lost 7 bases, J lost 7 bases, and 14 bases stayed unmatched. Germline values: CDR1 LNHDA, CDR2 SQIVND (reference sequence). The CDR3 length is 15 residues.

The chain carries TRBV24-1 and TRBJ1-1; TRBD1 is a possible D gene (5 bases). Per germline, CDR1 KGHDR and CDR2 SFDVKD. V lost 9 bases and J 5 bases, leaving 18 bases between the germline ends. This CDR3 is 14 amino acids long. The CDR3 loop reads CATASHGRGTEAFF. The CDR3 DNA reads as TGTGCCACCGCGTCCCACGGTAGGGGTACTGAAGCTTTCTTT.

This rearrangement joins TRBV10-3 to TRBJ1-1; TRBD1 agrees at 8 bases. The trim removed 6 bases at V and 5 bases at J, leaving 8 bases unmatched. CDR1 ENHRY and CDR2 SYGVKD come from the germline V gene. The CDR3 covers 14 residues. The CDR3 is CAISPDRVGTEAFF. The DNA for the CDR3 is TGTGCCATCAGCCCGGACAGGGTTGGAACTGAAGCTTTCTTT.

As DNA, the CDR3 is TGTGCCAGCAGTTACAACGGGAGAACGGGGCTCTACGAGCAGTACTTC. Residues: CASSYNGRTGLYEQYF. This chain connects TRBV6-2 or TRBV6-3 to TRBJ2-7, with a tentative D call TRBD2 (6 bases). The CDR3 covers 16 residues. The V end was cut by 2 bases, the J end by 3 bases, with 17 bases between. CDR1 is MNHEY, CDR2 SVGEGT, per germline.

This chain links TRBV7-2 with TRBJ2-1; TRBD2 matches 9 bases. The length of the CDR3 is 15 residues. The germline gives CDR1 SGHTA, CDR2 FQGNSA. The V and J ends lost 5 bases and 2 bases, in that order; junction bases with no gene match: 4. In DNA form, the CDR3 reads TGTGCCAGCAGCCAGCTAGCGGGAACCTACAATGAGCAGTTCTTC. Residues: CASSQLAGTYNEQFF.

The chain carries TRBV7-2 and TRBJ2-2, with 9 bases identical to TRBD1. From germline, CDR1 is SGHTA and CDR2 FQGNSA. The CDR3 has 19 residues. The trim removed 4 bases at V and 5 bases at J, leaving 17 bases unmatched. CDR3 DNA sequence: TGTGCCAGCAGCTCACCGGCGAAACAGGGGGCTGGATTGACCGGGGAGCTGTTTTTT. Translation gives CASSSPAKQGAGLTGELFF.

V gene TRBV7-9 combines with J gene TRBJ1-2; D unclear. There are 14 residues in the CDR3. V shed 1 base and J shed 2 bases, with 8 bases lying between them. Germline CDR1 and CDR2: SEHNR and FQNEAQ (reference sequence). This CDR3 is CASSLDGPNYGYTF. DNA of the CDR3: TGTGCCAGCAGCTTAGACGGTCCGAACTATGGCTACACCTTC.

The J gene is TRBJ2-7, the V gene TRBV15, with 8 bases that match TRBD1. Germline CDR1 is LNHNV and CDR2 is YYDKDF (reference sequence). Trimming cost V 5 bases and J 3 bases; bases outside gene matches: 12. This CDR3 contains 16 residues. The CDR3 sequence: CATSHEPEDRVYEQYF. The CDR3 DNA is TGTGCCACCAGCCACGAACCCGAGGACAGGGTCTACGAGCAGTACTTC.

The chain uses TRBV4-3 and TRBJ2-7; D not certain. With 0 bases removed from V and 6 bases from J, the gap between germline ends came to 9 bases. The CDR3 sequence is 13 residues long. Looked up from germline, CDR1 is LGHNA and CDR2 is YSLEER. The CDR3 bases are TGCGCCAGCAGCCAAGATCCTAGAGGCGAGCAGTACTTC. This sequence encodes CASSQDPRGEQYF.

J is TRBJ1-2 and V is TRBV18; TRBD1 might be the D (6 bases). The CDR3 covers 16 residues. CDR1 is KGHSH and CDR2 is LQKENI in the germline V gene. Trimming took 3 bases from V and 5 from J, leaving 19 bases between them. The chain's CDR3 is CASSPNRATGKYGYTF. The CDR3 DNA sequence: TGTGCCAGCTCACCTAACAGGGCTACCGGGAAGTATGGCTACACCTTC.

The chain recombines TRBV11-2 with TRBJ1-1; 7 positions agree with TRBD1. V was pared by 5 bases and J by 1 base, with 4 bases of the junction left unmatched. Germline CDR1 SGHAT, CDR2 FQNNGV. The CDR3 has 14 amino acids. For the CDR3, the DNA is TGTGCCAGCAGCACAGGGGCCAGGAACACTGAAGCTTTCTTT. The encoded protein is CASSTGARNTEAFF. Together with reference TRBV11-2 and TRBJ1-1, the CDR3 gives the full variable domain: EAGVAQSPRYKIIEKRQSVAFWCNPISGHATLYWYQQILGQGPKLLIQFQNNGVVDDSQLPKDRFSAERLKGVDSTLKIQPAKLEDSAVYLCASSTGARNTEAFFGQGTRLTVV.

CDR3 DNA: TGTGCCAGCAGTGACCTCGGGACAGTCGCCAAAAACATTCAGTACTTC. Its translation: CASSDLGTVAKNIQYF. V gene TRBV6-4 combines with J gene TRBJ2-4, with 7 bases fitting TRBD1. V was pared by 2 bases and J by 1 base, with 5 bases of the junction left unmatched. Germline V gives CDR1 MRHNA, CDR2 SNTAGT. This CDR3 is 16 amino acids long.

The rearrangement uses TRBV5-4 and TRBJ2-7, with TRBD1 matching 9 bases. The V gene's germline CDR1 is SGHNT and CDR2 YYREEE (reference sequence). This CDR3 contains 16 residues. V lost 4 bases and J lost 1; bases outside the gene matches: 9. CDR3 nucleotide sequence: TGTGCCAGCAGCCCAGACGGGACAGGGACATCCTACGAGCAGTACTTC. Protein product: CASSPDGTGTSYEQYF. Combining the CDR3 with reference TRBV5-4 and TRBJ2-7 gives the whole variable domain ETGVTQSPTHLIKTRGQQVTLRCSSQSGHNTVSWYQQALGQGPQFIFQYYREEENGRGNFPPRFSGLQFPNYSSELNVNALELDDSALYLCASSPDGTGTSYEQYFGPGTRLTVT.

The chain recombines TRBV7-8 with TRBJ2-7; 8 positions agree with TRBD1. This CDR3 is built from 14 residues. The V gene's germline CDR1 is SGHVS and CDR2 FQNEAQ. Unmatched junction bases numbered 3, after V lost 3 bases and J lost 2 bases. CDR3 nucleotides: TGTGCCAGCAGCTTTGGGACAGGCCCCTACGAGCAGTACTTC. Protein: CASSFGTGPYEQYF.

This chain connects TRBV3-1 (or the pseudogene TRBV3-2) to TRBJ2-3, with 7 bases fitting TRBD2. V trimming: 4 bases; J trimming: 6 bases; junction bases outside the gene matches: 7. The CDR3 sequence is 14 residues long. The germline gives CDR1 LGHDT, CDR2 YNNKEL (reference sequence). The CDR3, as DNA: TGTGCCAGCAGCCGGGGGGGATTATCGGATACGCAGTATTTT. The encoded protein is CASSRGGLSDTQYF.